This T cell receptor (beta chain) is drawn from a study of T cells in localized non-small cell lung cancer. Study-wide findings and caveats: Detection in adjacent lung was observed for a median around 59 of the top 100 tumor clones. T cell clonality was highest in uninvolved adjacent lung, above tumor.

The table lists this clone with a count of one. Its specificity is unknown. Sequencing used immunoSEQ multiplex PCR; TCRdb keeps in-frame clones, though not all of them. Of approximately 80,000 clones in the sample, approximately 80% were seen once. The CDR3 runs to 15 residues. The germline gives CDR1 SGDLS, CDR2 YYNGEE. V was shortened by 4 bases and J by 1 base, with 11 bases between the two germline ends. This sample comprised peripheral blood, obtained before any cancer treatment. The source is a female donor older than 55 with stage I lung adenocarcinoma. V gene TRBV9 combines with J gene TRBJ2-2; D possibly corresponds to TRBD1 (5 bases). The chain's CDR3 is CASSPRALNTGELFF. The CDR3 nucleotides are TGTGCCAGCAGCCCCAGGGCTTTGAACACCGGGGAGCTGTTTTTT.